The 32 T cell receptor beta chains below were found in one sample sequenced in a study of blood T cells in healthy people across ages. A J-beta primer mix and a sample-barcoded 5' primer were used in a second PCR of roughly 6 to 11 cycles. One entry per CDR3 protein results from TCRdb running MiXCR on the 5' RACE reads. Among 800,000 or so distinct CDR3 sequences listed, less than 80% were seen once. The sample comprised blood. These receptors were collected from a man aged 30-40 years in good health.

The chain combines TRBV14 with TRBJ1-2; D is perhaps TRBD1 (5 bases). The CDR3 spans 14 residues. The V and J ends lost 0 bases and 7 bases respectively, with 12 bases between them. CDR1 is SGHDN and CDR2 is FVKESK in the germline V gene. The CDR3 DNA reads TGTGCCAGCAGCCAAGATGCGCTCGGGGGTGGCTACACCTTC. Translation: CASSQDALGGGYTF.

The table lists this clonotype with many counts. The chain carries TRBV4-2 and TRBJ1-2; a possible D gene is TRBD1 (6 bases). CDR3 length: 14 residues. Germline V CDR1 and CDR2: LGHNA, YNFKEQ. V lost 0 bases and J 4 bases, leaving 9 bases between the germline ends. The CDR3 nucleotides are TGTGCCAGCAGCCAAGAACAGGGATCCTATGGCTACACCTTC. Its translation is CASSQEQGSYGYTF.

About this clonotype: One junction end does not reproduce the germline sequence, and a read error may be involved. The V call is TRBV7-9, the J call TRBJ2-5; TRBD1 matches at 7 bases. The CDR3 totals 16 residues. Germline lookup yields CDR1 SEHNR and CDR2 FQNEAQ (reference sequence). CDR3 coding DNA: TGTGCCAGCAGCCTCGGACAGGCAAAATTGCAAGAGACCCGGTACTTC. This gives the protein CASSLGQAKLQETRYF. The whole variable domain, remainder taken from reference TRBV7-9 and TRBJ2-5, is DTGVSQNPRHKITKRGQNVTFRCDPISEHNRLYWYRQTLGQGPEFLTYFQNEAQLEKSRLLSDRFSAERPKGSFSTLEIQRTEQGDSAMYLCASSLGQAKLQETRYFGPGTRLLVL.

This sequence joins TRBV3-1 and TRBJ1-6, with a tentative D call TRBD1 (5 bases). V was clipped by 2 bases and J by 7 bases, with 15 bases between them. CDR3 length: 16 amino acids. CDR1 is LGHDT and CDR2 is YNNKEL in the germline V gene (reference sequence). DNA of the CDR3: TGTGCCAGCAGCCAACTGGGGACCCCTCCGAATTCACCCCTCCACTTT. Translated: CASSQLGTPPNSPLHF.

This clonotype was found a few times. This rearrangement joins TRBV13 to TRBJ2-7; D gene ambiguous. Germline CDR1 and CDR2: PRHDT and FYEKMQ (reference sequence). V was clipped by 1 base and J by 4 bases, with 11 bases between them. This CDR3 spans 14 amino acids. CDR3 nucleotides: TGTGCCAGCAGCTTAGCCCAGGTGGGATACGAGCAGTACTTC. Encoded protein: CASSLAQVGYEQYF. Looking up the rest from reference TRBV13 and TRBJ2-7 gives the full variable domain: AAGVIQSPRHLIKEKRETATLKCYPIPRHDTVYWYQQGPGQDPQFLISFYEKMQSDKGSIPDRFSAQQFSDYHSELNMSSLELGDSALYFCASSLAQVGYEQYFGPGTRLTVT.

CDR3 region: CSARESYEQYF. CDR3 nucleotides: TGCAGTGCTAGGGAATCCTACGAGCAGTACTTC. The chain couples TRBV20-1 to TRBJ2-4; D is unresolved. With the DNA end fitting TRBJ2-7 better, the J assignment may be wrong. Germline V CDR1 and CDR2: DFQATT, SNEGSKA (reference sequence). The CDR3 runs to 11 residues.

V gene TRBV9 combines with J gene TRBJ2-3; 11 nucleotides line up with TRBD2. CDR3 length: 16 residues. Germline values: CDR1 SGDLS, CDR2 YYNGEE. V shed 2 bases, J shed 3 bases, and the junction held 5 bases outside the gene matches. The CDR3 DNA follows: TGTGCCAGCAGCGTTCAGACTAGCGGGGAGACAGATACGCAGTATTTT. This translates into CASSVQTSGETDTQYF.

This clonotype was counted a single time. V is TRBV18 and J is TRBJ2-3; unclear D gene. Per germline, CDR1 KGHSH and CDR2 LQKENI. Trimming took off 0 bases at V and 1 base at J, with 5 bases between the two ends. CDR3 size: 14 residues. CDR3 nucleotide sequence: TGTGCCAGCTCACCACCGGAAGGCACAGATACGCAGTATTTT. Residues: CASSPPEGTDTQYF.

The chain couples TRBV28 to TRBJ1-1; D is unresolved. Trimming removed 2 bases from V and 7 bases from J, with 11 bases in between. This CDR3 has 13 residues. Germline values: CDR1 MDHEN, CDR2 SYDVKM. The CDR3 bases are TGTGCCAGCAGTTTAGACGAAGCCAGTGAAGCTTTCTTT. Its protein is CASSLDEASEAFF. Full variable domain (remainder filled in from reference TRBV28 and TRBJ1-1): DVKVTQSSRYLVKRTGEKVFLECVQDMDHENMFWYRQDPGLGLRLIYFSYDVKMKEKGDIPEGYSVSREKKERFSLILESASTNQTSMYLCASSLDEASEAFFGQGTRLTVV.

This chain joins TRBV7-2 and TRBJ2-2; tentative D call: TRBD2 (6 bases). CDR3 size: 13 residues. Germline CDR1 and CDR2: SGHTA and FQGNSA. The V gene lost 8 bases and the J gene lost 7 bases, with 14 bases spanning the gap. The CDR3 is CASRRGTVGELFF. The CDR3 DNA follows: TGTGCCAGCCGCCGGGGGACGGTCGGGGAGCTGTTTTTT.

This clonotype came up a few times. V is TRBV29-1 and J is TRBJ2-1, with a weak D call TRBD2 (6 bases). Trimming took 3 bases from V and 9 from J, leaving 12 bases between them. Germline values: CDR1 SQVTM, CDR2 ANQGSEA. This CDR3 has 12 residues. The CDR3 region has the DNA TGCAGCGTTGAGGGAGGAGGCGGTGAGCAGTTCTTC. Residues: CSVEGGGGEQFF.

This clonotype has more than one count but fewer than ten. This chain links TRBV10-3 with TRBJ2-5; D ambiguous. V was trimmed by 5 bases and J by 0 bases, leaving 4 bases between them. Germline V CDR1 and CDR2: ENHRY, SYGVKD. This CDR3 has 12 residues. CDR3 bases: TGTGCCATCAGTTTCGACCAAGAGACCCAGTACTTC. This codes for CAISFDQETQYF.

V is TRBV7-9 and J is TRBJ1-3; D may be TRBD1 (5 bases). Between the trimmed V and J ends, which lost 2 bases and 0 bases, there was a span of 11 bases. Germline V gives CDR1 SEHNR, CDR2 FQNEAQ (reference sequence). The CDR3 is 16 amino acids. The CDR3 protein is CASSLKGLSSGNTIYF. The CDR3 coding sequence is TGTGCCAGCAGCTTAAAGGGGCTGAGCTCTGGAAACACCATATATTTT.

This chain links TRBV28 with TRBJ1-6; 8 nucleotides line up with TRBD1. Germline CDR1 reads MDHEN; CDR2 reads SYDVKM. The CDR3 spans 16 residues. V gave up 5 bases and J gave up 5 bases; unmatched junction bases: 8. Here the CDR3 reads CASSLWTGKNNSPLHF. The DNA for the CDR3 is TGTGCCAGCAGTCTGTGGACAGGGAAGAATAATTCACCCCTCCACTTT.

The chain links TRBV9 to TRBJ2-3; 7 bases are shared with TRBD2. From germline, CDR1 is SGDLS and CDR2 YYNGEE. With 3 bases clipped from V and 2 bases from J, the junction kept 3 bases outside the gene matches. The CDR3 has 14 residues. The CDR3 is CASSAGLLTDTQYF. CDR3 sequence (DNA): TGTGCCAGCAGCGCGGGACTACTCACAGATACGCAGTATTTT.

Regarding this clonotype: This clone may be a read error of a much larger clone one base away. The chain carries TRBV20-1 and TRBJ2-5, with D possibly TRBD1 on 5 matching bases. Germline V gene data show CDR1 as DFQATT and CDR2 as SNEGSKA (reference sequence). Trimming shortened V by 0 bases and J by 11 bases, and 31 bases separated the two germline ends. This CDR3 is built from 18 residues. The CDR3 nucleotides read TGCAGTGCTAGAGATAGTTTCCAGCGACAGACCCTTGGCAATGAGCAGTACTTC. It codes for CSARDSFQRQTLGNEQYF.

The rearrangement links TRBV4-3 to TRBJ2-5, with a possible D match to TRBD1 (6 bases). V was cut by 0 bases and J by 7 bases, with 15 bases left in between. The CDR3 has 15 amino acids. In germline, CDR1 is LGHNA, CDR2 YSLEER. The CDR3 loop reads CASSQDLWTRGTQYF. Written as DNA, the CDR3 is TGCGCCAGCAGCCAAGATCTTTGGACCAGGGGGACCCAGTACTTC.

The chain combines TRBV29-1 with TRBJ2-7, with 8 nucleotides matching TRBD2. The germline CDR1 and CDR2 sequences are SQVTM and ANQGSEA. The CDR3 extends over 14 amino acids. The V gene end was trimmed by 3 bases and the J gene end by 2 bases; junction bases not matched to a gene: 6. CDR3 bases: TGCAGCGTTGATTCGGGGGGGATCCCCTACGAGCAGTACTTC. This sequence encodes CSVDSGGIPYEQYF.

The J gene is TRBJ2-1, the V gene TRBV27; perhaps D is TRBD1 or TRBD2 (5 bases each). The germline CDR1 and CDR2 sequences are MNHEY and SMNVEV (reference sequence). The length of the CDR3 is 16 residues. Trimming removed 3 bases from V and 7 bases from J, with 19 bases in between. The CDR3, as DNA: TGTGCCAGCAGTTTGTTCCGGGGCGGAAGTAGTAATGAGCAGTTCTTC. It codes for CASSLFRGGSSNEQFF.

CDR3 residues: CSASVRQGMNTEAFF. Written as DNA, the CDR3 is TGCAGTGCTAGCGTCCGTCAGGGGATGAACACTGAAGCTTTCTTT. The chain links TRBV20-1 to TRBJ1-1, with D tentatively TRBD1 (6 bases). CDR3 length: 15 residues. With 3 bases removed from V and 0 bases from J, the gap between germline ends came to 14 bases. The germline CDR1 and CDR2 sequences are DFQATT and SNEGSKA (reference sequence).

The chain carries TRBV7-2 and TRBJ2-5; 8 positions agree with TRBD1. Germline assignment: CDR1 SGHTA and CDR2 FQGNSA. With V trimmed by 2 bases and J by 11 bases, 10 bases remained unmatched. This CDR3 has 14 residues. The CDR3 loop is CASSLRSGGGEQYF. As DNA, the CDR3 is TGTGCCAGCAGCTTACGGTCAGGGGGCGGTGAGCAGTACTTC. Complete variable domain (other parts from reference TRBV7-2 and TRBJ2-5): GAGVSQSPSNKVTEKGKDVELRCDPISGHTALYWYRQSLGQGLEFLIYFQGNSAPDKSGLPSDRFSAERTGGSVSTLTIQRTQQEDSAVYLCASSLRSGGGEQYFGPGTRLLVL.

The chain couples TRBV27 to TRBJ1-2; D is undetermined. Deletions cut 2 bases from V and 3 bases from J, with 7 bases between. Germline V gene data show CDR1 as MNHEY and CDR2 as SMNVEV (reference sequence). This CDR3 spans 13 amino acids. CDR3 residues: CASSLASHYGYTF. The CDR3 DNA is TGTGCCAGCAGTTTAGCGTCCCACTATGGCTACACCTTC.

The V call is TRBV4-3, the J call TRBJ2-7; tentatively, D is TRBD1 (5 bases). Per the germline V gene, CDR1 is LGHNA and CDR2 is YSLEER. The V end lost 1 base, the J end lost 5 bases, and 18 bases lay between the germline ends. The CDR3 contains 16 residues. CDR3 in DNA: TGCGCCAGCAGCCAAGTTCGAGATTCAGGGTTCGACGAGCAGTACTTC. Protein: CASSQVRDSGFDEQYF.

In its sample, this clonotype was seen a few times. At one end the junction does not follow the germline gene, possibly because of a read error. V and J are TRBV7-2 and TRBJ2-7; 10 bases match TRBD2. CDR1 and CDR2 (germline): SGHTA, FQGNSA. This CDR3 is built from 16 residues. CDR3 DNA: TGTGCTAGCAGCCCGAGGACTAGCGGCAGCTCCTACGAGCAGTACTTC. Protein sequence: CASSPRTSGSSYEQYF.

This clonotype was counted only a few times. The J gene is TRBJ2-7, the V gene TRBV7-8; 10 bases are a match to TRBD1. J was trimmed by 0 bases and V by 5 bases; bases with no gene match: 10. Per the germline V gene, CDR1 is SGHVS and CDR2 is FQNEAQ. CDR3 length: 17 amino acids. In DNA form, the CDR3 reads TGTGCCAGCAGCCCCGGACAGGGGGTACTAAGCTCCTACGAGCAGTACTTC. As protein: CASSPGQGVLSSYEQYF.

The chain carries TRBV2 and TRBJ2-3; 14 bases fit TRBD2. CDR1 is SNHLY, CDR2 FYNNEI, per germline. The CDR3 consists of 16 residues. J lost 1 base, V lost 4 bases, and 1 base had no gene match. CDR3 nucleotides: TGTGCCAGCAGTGGGGGACTAGCGGGGGGCACAGATACGCAGTATTTT. Its protein product is CASSGGLAGGTDTQYF.

Of note for this clonotype: Germline is not matched at one junction end, which may reflect a read error. The V gene is TRBV20-1, the J gene TRBJ2-4; D tentatively reads TRBD1 or TRBD2 (5 bases each). The CDR3 is made up of 16 amino acids. From germline, CDR1 is DFQATT and CDR2 SNEGSKA (reference sequence). The CDR3 DNA is TGCAGTGCTTCACCCATGGGGGATCGAGCCAAAAACATTCGGTACTTC. Protein product: CSASPMGDRAKNIRYF.

The genes are TRBV21-1 and TRBJ2-7; the table's D call TRBD1 went unverified against the DNA. TRBV21-1 has pseudogene status. This CDR3 is 20 amino acids long. CDR3 nucleotide sequence: TGTGCCAGCAGCAAAATACCGAAAGGGGCGACAGGGGCTTACTCCTACGAGCAGTACTTC. Its protein product is CASSKIPKGATGAYSYEQYF.

The chain couples TRBV4-3 to TRBJ1-6, with D uncertain. The CDR3 length is 17 residues. The germline V gene encodes CDR1 LGHNA and CDR2 YSLEER. V shed 1 base and J shed 7 bases, with 17 bases lying between them. CDR3 nucleotides: TGCGCCAGCAGCCAAGCAAGATACTCCCTTGGGAATTCACCCCTCCACTTT. Encoded protein: CASSQARYSLGNSPLHF.

This rearrangement joins TRBV7-2 to TRBJ2-3; TRBD2 matches at 9 bases. CDR1 and CDR2 from the germline V gene are SGHTA and FQGNSA. J was trimmed by 1 base and V by 1 base; bases with no gene match: 3. The CDR3 runs 16 residues. The CDR3 region is CASSLDIAGGTDTQYF. The DNA for the CDR3 is TGTGCCAGCAGCTTAGATATAGCGGGGGGCACAGATACGCAGTATTTT. The full variable domain, its missing parts supplied by reference TRBV7-2 and TRBJ2-3, is GAGVSQSPSNKVTEKGKDVELRCDPISGHTALYWYRQSLGQGLEFLIYFQGNSAPDKSGLPSDRFSAERTGGSVSTLTIQRTQQEDSAVYLCASSLDIAGGTDTQYFGPGTRLTVL.

This chain links TRBV28 with TRBJ2-5; the D is unclear. Trimming stripped 4 bases from V and 10 bases from J, with 13 bases between. CDR1 and CDR2 from the germline V gene are MDHEN and SYDVKM. This CDR3 is 12 amino acids long. This CDR3 is CASSSQTRNQYF. The DNA of the CDR3 is TGTGCCAGCAGTTCCCAGACACGGAACCAGTACTTC.

About this clonotype: The junction departs from the called germline gene at one end, perhaps through a read error. The gene calls are TRBV4-3 and TRBJ2-7; 8 nucleotides match TRBD1. The CDR3 consists of 16 residues. Germline CDR1 LGHNA, CDR2 YSLEER. CDR3 in amino acids: CASSQDPGTGSYEQYF. The CDR3 DNA is TGTGCCAGCAGCCAAGATCCGGGGACAGGCTCCTACGAGCAGTACTTC.